A single sample gave rise to the 27 T cell receptor beta chains below, sequenced in a study of CXCR3-negative and CXCR3-positive naive CD8 T cells. The libraries of TRB cDNA were prepared using 5' RACE with UMI labels. TCRdb re-called the 5' RACE reads and gives one entry per CDR3 protein, without DNA. Here the sample table reports more than 50,000 distinct CDR3 sequences. Sequenced input: naive CXCR3- CD8+ T cells from blood. Indicated subset: CD45RO-CCR7+CD27+CD95- naive CD8+ T cells lacking CXCR3 (TNR3-). The receptors come from a human donor in good health. Some clones in this sample may be carry-over from other donors' samples.

The chain uses TRBV2 and TRBJ2-1; TCRdb lists TRBD2, though no DNA is available to test this call. Germline CDR1 is SNHLY and CDR2 is FYNNEI. The CDR3 covers 15 residues. CDR3 amino acids: CASSETSGGNNEQFF. Looking up the rest from reference TRBV2 and TRBJ2-1 gives the full variable domain: EPEVTQTPSHQVTQMGQEVILRCVPISNHLYFYWYRQILGQKVEFLVSFYNNEISEKSEIFDDQFSVERPDGSNFTLKIRSTKLEDSAMYFCASSETSGGNNEQFFGPGTRLTVL.

The chain recombines TRBV20-1 with TRBJ2-1; with no DNA, the TCRdb D assignment of TRBD1 cannot be verified. Looked up from germline, CDR1 is DFQATT and CDR2 is SNEGSKA (reference sequence). The CDR3 sequence is 16 residues long. CDR3 loop: CSARDLVGGAYNEQFF.

CDR3 protein: CASSQVKGPAKNIQYF. V usage is TRBV14 and J usage is TRBJ2-4; TCRdb names TRBD2, which stays unverified in the absence of DNA. The CDR3 has 16 amino acids. Germline assignment: CDR1 SGHDN and CDR2 FVKESK.

The rearrangement uses TRBV28 and TRBJ2-7; TCRdb proposes TRBD1, but this gene call is untestable without DNA. The germline CDR1 and CDR2 sequences are MDHEN and SYDVKM. CDR3 length equals 14 residues. This chain's CDR3 is CASRPGTTVYEQYF.

The chain uses TRBV29-1 and TRBJ2-7; TCRdb lists TRBD1, though no DNA is available to test this call. The CDR3 has 12 amino acids. CDR1 and CDR2 from the germline V gene are SQVTM and ANQGSEA. The CDR3 protein is CSAAGQTYEQYF.

V gene TRBV9 combines with J gene TRBJ1-1. The CDR3 is 14 residues long. CDR1 and CDR2 (germline): SGDLS, YYNGEE. The CDR3: CASSVGAGNTEAFF.

The chain combines TRBV28 with TRBJ2-1; TCRdb gives TRBD1 as the D gene, but with no DNA this cannot be confirmed. The CDR3 is 15 amino acids. Per the germline V gene, CDR1 is MDHEN and CDR2 is SYDVKM. The CDR3: CASSSSDSKVDEQFF.

V gene TRBV19 combines with J gene TRBJ1-2; TCRdb gives TRBD1 as the D gene, but with no DNA this cannot be confirmed. CDR1 LNHDA and CDR2 SQIVND come from the germline V gene (reference sequence). This CDR3 contains 15 residues. The CDR3 region is CASSTRDSNLYGYTF.

This CDR3 reads CASSYTTQEREVYF. The chain links TRBV6-6 to TRBJ2-3; TCRdb names TRBD2, which stays unverified in the absence of DNA. The CDR3 covers 14 residues. CDR1 MNHNY and CDR2 SVGAGI come from the germline V gene (reference sequence).

The J gene is TRBJ2-6, the V gene TRBV7-9; TCRdb's assignment of TRBD1 cannot be checked, as there is no DNA. This CDR3 has 18 amino acids. The V gene's germline CDR1 is SEHNR and CDR2 FQNEAQ (reference sequence). The CDR3 here is CASSLPPDRKPGANVLTF.

The V and J genes are TRBV7-9 and TRBJ2-3; TCRdb selects TRBD1, and the lack of DNA leaves this call unchecked. This CDR3 spans 15 amino acids. CDR1 is SEHNR, CDR2 FQNEAQ, per germline (reference sequence). The CDR3 sequence is CASSSDRGRTDTQYF.

V and J are TRBV27 and TRBJ2-7; TCRdb's D call of TRBD2 is untestable without DNA. The CDR3 has 13 amino acids. Per the germline V gene, CDR1 is MNHEY and CDR2 is SMNVEV (reference sequence). CDR3 protein: CASSLGTSYEQYF.

The V gene is TRBV6-5, the J gene TRBJ2-1; TCRdb's assignment of TRBD2 cannot be checked, as there is no DNA. The CDR3 sequence is 16 residues long. From germline, CDR1 is MNHEY and CDR2 SVGAGI. The CDR3 sequence is CASRASGGSAYNEQFF.

J is TRBJ2-1 and V is TRBV29-1. CDR3 length: 14 amino acids. The V gene's germline CDR1 is SQVTM and CDR2 ANQGSEA. The CDR3: CSVESLFSYNEQFF.

The chain has TRBV6-6 and TRBJ2-2. CDR1 and CDR2 (germline): MNHNY, SVGAGI (reference sequence). CDR3 length equals 14 residues. The CDR3: CASSYSKGTGELFF.

The chain has TRBV21-1 and TRBJ2-2. TRBV21-1 is a pseudogene. The CDR3 spans 17 residues. The CDR3 sequence: CASSKQWCQDFPWELFF.

This rearrangement joins TRBV29-1 to TRBJ2-2; absent DNA, TCRdb's TRBD1 call cannot be checked. The CDR3 totals 14 residues. In germline, CDR1 is SQVTM, CDR2 ANQGSEA. The CDR3 here is CSVPSLIESGELFF.

The rearrangement joins TRBV29-1 to TRBJ2-7; there is no DNA to check the TCRdb D call of TRBD2. The CDR3 sequence is 13 residues long. Germline assignment: CDR1 SQVTM and CDR2 ANQGSEA. The CDR3 spells CSVEGVTNYEQYF.

This chain's CDR3 is CASSPGGEAFF. This chain connects TRBV18 to TRBJ1-1; TCRdb returns TRBD1, unconfirmable since there is no DNA. The CDR3 spans 11 residues. Germline values: CDR1 KGHSH, CDR2 LQKENI.

The CDR3 sequence is CASSYSQGGTGELFF. The chain links TRBV6-6 to TRBJ2-2; the TCRdb call, TRBD1, lacks DNA for checking. In germline, CDR1 is MNHNY, CDR2 SVGAGI (reference sequence). This CDR3 has 15 amino acids.

This chain uses TRBV5-1 with TRBJ2-7. Germline V gives CDR1 SGHRS, CDR2 YFSETQ. CDR3 size: 11 residues. The CDR3 sequence: CASSLANEQYF.

The chain is built from TRBV21-1 and TRBJ2-5; TCRdb gives TRBD2 as the D gene, but with no DNA this cannot be confirmed. TRBV21-1 corresponds to a pseudogene. The CDR3 spans 14 residues. CDR3 amino acids: CASSNQRGRETQYF.

V and J are TRBV28 and TRBJ2-7; TCRdb's D call of TRBD2 is untestable without DNA. The CDR3 totals 13 residues. The germline gives CDR1 MDHEN, CDR2 SYDVKM. CDR3 loop: CASESGTSYEQYF.

V gene TRBV7-2 combines with J gene TRBJ1-5; TCRdb selects TRBD1, and the lack of DNA leaves this call unchecked. The CDR3 totals 15 residues. Germline CDR1 is SGHTA and CDR2 is FQGNSA. The CDR3 reads CASSLQGAGNQPQHF.

The chain links TRBV6-4 to TRBJ2-3; TCRdb proposes TRBD2, but this gene call is untestable without DNA. This CDR3 region has 15 residues. Germline CDR1 MRHNA, CDR2 SNTAGT. The CDR3 is CASSPTSGGGDTQYF.

The rearrangement links TRBV20-1 to TRBJ2-7; the D call of TRBD1 rests on TCRdb alone, since no DNA is present to check it. CDR3 length: 12 amino acids. Germline assignment: CDR1 DFQATT and CDR2 SNEGSKA (reference sequence). The CDR3 is CSAITGGYEQYF.

The chain uses TRBV27 and TRBJ1-1; the D call from TCRdb, TRBD1, cannot be confirmed without DNA. This CDR3 is 15 amino acids long. The germline CDR1 and CDR2 sequences are MNHEY and SMNVEV (reference sequence). CDR3 sequence reads: CASSFQGTGITEAFF.